One sample yielded the 6 T cell receptor beta chains listed below, sequenced in a study of Graves' ophthalmopathy and Graves' hyperthyroidism. Beta-chain TCR CDR3 regions were amplified from RNA transcripts. Following a first-round RT-PCR that used HTBI primers, a second-round multiplex PCR was carried out. MiXCR was run by TCRdb on the multiplex PCR reads, yielding one entry per CDR3 protein. The sample consists of about 620,000 distinct CDR3 sequences, roughly 20% of them appearing once. Sequenced: peripheral blood. The source of these receptors is a woman younger than 30 with stable Graves' hyperthyroidism. Some clones in this sample may be carry-over from other donors' samples.

This clonotype was detected only a few times. The chain joins TRBV6-1 to TRBJ1-6; D perhaps matches TRBD1 (6 bases). V was shortened by 6 bases and J by 9 bases, with 12 bases between the two germline ends. The germline V gene encodes CDR1 MNHNS and CDR2 SASEGT. The CDR3 sequence is 13 residues long. In nucleotides, the CDR3 is TGTGCCAGCAGCTATTCCAGGGGTTCACCCCTCCACTTT. Amino acids: CASSYSRGSPLHF.

This chain connects TRBV2 to TRBJ2-7; 9 bases are shared with TRBD1. The V and J ends lost 6 bases and 6 bases, in that order; junction bases with no gene match: 9. CDR3 length: 14 amino acids. The V gene's germline CDR1 is SNHLY and CDR2 FYNNEI. In nucleotides, the CDR3 is TGTGCCAGCAGGGACAGGGGTGGCGTTCCCGAGCAGTACTTC. Translation gives CASRDRGGVPEQYF.

This clonotype was counted many times. The V gene is TRBV2, the J gene TRBJ2-5; 7 nucleotides line up with TRBD2. The V gene end was trimmed by 8 bases and the J gene end by 2 bases; junction bases not matched to a gene: 11. The CDR3 runs to 15 residues. Looked up from germline, CDR1 is SNHLY and CDR2 is FYNNEI. The CDR3 protein is CASDWAGAEQETQYF. The DNA of the CDR3 is TGTGCCAGCGACTGGGCGGGAGCTGAGCAAGAGACCCAGTACTTC.

The CDR3: CASSLLVGMEEQYF. CDR3 coding DNA: TGTGCCAGCAGTTTATTGGTAGGAATGGAGGAGCAGTACTTC. V and J are TRBV27 and TRBJ2-7; D gene uncertain. This CDR3 has 14 residues. The V end was cut by 1 base, the J end by 7 bases, with 14 bases between. Per germline, CDR1 MNHEY and CDR2 SMNVEV (reference sequence).

This clonotype was counted many times. The chain has TRBV20-1 and TRBJ2-7; D gene uncertain. This CDR3 is built from 13 residues. Germline CDR1 and CDR2: DFQATT and SNEGSKA (reference sequence). The ends were cut back, 0 bases at V and 7 bases at J, with 13 bases in the middle. The CDR3 sequence: CSARDLFPLEQYF. The CDR3 DNA follows: TGCAGTGCTAGAGATCTCTTCCCCCTTGAGCAGTACTTC.

This clonotype was counted many times. The chain is built from TRBV7-9 and TRBJ2-4; a possible D gene is TRBD1 (6 bases). This CDR3 is 13 amino acids long. The V end was cut by 2 bases, the J end by 9 bases, with 11 bases between. The germline gives CDR1 SEHNR, CDR2 FQNEAQ (reference sequence). DNA for the CDR3: TGTGCCAGCAGCTTACTGGGGGCGGGCATTCAGTACTTC. Its translation is CASSLLGAGIQYF.